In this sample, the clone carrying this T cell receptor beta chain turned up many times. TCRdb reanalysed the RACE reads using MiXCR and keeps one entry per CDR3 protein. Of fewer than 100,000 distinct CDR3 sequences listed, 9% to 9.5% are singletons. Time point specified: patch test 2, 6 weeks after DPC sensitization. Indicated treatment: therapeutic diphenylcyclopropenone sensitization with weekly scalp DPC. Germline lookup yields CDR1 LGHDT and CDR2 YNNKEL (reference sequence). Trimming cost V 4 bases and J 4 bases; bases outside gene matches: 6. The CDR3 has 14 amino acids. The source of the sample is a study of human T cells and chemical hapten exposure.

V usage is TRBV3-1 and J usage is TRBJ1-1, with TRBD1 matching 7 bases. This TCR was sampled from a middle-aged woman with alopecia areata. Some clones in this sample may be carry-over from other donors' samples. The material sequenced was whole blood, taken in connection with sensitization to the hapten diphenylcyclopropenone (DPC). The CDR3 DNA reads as TGTGCCAGCAGCCTTCGACAGGGAGGCACTGAAGCTTTCTTT. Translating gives CASSLRQGGTEAFF.